The T cell receptor beta chain under discussion was sequenced for a study of T cell responses to AZD1222 COVID-19 vaccine. Study results and caveats: CD4 TCRs linked to vaccination spanned spike, dominating at 160-218 and 743-854.

J gave up 0 bases and V 7 bases, and 5 bases lay outside the gene matches. The CDR3 is made up of 16 amino acids. CDR1 is MNHEY, CDR2 SMNVEV, per germline (reference sequence). Sequencing was performed with immunoSEQ multiplex PCR; in TCRdb, only in-frame clones are kept and a portion is missing. Of approximately 110,000 clones listed, around 89% are singletons. Points on this clone: Its antigen is not known.

Sample: peripheral blood, taken on day 0 of AZD1222 vaccination. V is TRBV27 and J is TRBJ2-2; 10 nucleotides align to TRBD1. This TCR was sampled from an adult in good health. CDR3 protein: CASNRQGAANTGELFF. DNA for the CDR3: TGTGCCAGCAACCGACAGGGGGCAGCGAACACCGGGGAGCTGTTTTTT.